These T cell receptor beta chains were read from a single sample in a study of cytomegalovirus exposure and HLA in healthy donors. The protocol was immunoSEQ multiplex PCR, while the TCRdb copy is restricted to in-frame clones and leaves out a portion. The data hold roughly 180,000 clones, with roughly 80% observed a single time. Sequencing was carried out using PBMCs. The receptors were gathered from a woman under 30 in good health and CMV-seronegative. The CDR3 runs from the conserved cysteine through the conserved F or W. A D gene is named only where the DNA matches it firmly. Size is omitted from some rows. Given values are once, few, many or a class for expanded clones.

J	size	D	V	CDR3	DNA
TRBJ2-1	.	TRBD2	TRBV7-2	CASSLSAGDGFEQFF	TGTGCCAGCAGCTTAAGCGCGGGAGACGGGTTTGAGCAGTTCTTC
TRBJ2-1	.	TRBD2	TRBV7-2	CASSKTSGQGLEQFF	TGTGCCAGCAGCAAAACTAGCGGGCAAGGGTTGGAGCAGTTCTTC
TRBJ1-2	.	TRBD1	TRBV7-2	CASKGEDRANGYTF	TGTGCCAGCAAGGGGGAGGACAGGGCTAATGGCTACACCTTC
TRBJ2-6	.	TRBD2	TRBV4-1	CASSHRPLAGNSGANVLTF	TGCGCCAGCAGCCACCGCCCACTAGCGGGCAACTCTGGGGCCAACGTCCTGACTTTC
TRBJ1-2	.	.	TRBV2	CASIRVAGDGRNGYTF	TGTGCCAGCATTCGCGTGGCAGGGGATGGGCGAAATGGCTACACCTTC
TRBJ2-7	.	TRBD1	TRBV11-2	CASSSPGTGSREQYF	TGTGCCAGCAGCTCCCCCGGGACAGGGTCTAGAGAGCAGTACTTC
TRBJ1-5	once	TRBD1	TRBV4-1	CASSQVPYRGPQPQHF	TGCGCCAGCAGCCAAGTTCCCTACAGGGGGCCTCAGCCCCAGCATTTT
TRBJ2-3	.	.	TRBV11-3	CASSPLRVTDTQYF	TGTGCCAGCAGCCCCCTCCGGGTCACAGATACGCAGTATTTT
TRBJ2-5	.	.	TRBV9	CASSSQGGVSSETQYF	TGTGCCAGCAGCTCGCAGGGCGGGGTTAGCTCGGAGACCCAGTACTTC
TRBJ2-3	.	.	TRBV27	CASSLQDTQYF	TGTGCCAGCAGTTTACAAGATACGCAGTATTTT
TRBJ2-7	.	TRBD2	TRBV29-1	CSVLGRGGSYEQYF	TGCAGCGTTCTCGGGAGGGGTGGGTCCTACGAGCAGTACTTC
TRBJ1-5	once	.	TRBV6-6	CASSPRGGSNQPQHF	TGTGCCAGCAGCCCCAGGGGCGGGAGCAATCAGCCCCAGCATTTT
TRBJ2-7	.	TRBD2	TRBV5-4	CASSLERGSGYEQYF	TGTGCCAGCAGCTTGGAGCGGGGATCCGGGTACGAGCAGTACTTC
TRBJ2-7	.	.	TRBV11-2	CASSPVARAGDYEQYF	TGTGCCAGCAGCCCCGTGGCCAGGGCTGGGGATTACGAGCAGTACTTC
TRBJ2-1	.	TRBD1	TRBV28	CATSRAGGRDEQFF	TGTGCCACTTCCCGGGCAGGGGGCCGGGATGAGCAGTTCTTC
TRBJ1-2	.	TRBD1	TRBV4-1	CASSPQPGQGWAYTF	TGCGCCAGCAGCCCTCAACCGGGACAGGGTTGGGCCTACACCTTC
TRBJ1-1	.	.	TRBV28	CASSFIRADTEAFF	TGTGCCAGCAGTTTTATCAGGGCGGACACTGAAGCTTTCTTT
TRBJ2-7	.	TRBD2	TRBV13	CASSPSNIAGSSYEQYF	TGTGCCAGCAGCCCCTCAAATATAGCGGGGAGCTCCTACGAGCAGTACTTC
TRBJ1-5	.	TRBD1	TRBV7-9	CASSFGQGMEPQHF	TGTGCCAGCAGCTTTGGACAGGGCATGGAGCCCCAGCATTTT
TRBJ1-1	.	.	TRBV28	CASSLKAPSGVTEAFF	TGTGCCAGCAGTTTAAAGGCGCCCTCGGGAGTCACTGAAGCTTTCTTT
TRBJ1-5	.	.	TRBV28	CASNPPQYQPQHF	TGTGCCAGCAATCCGCCCCAGTATCAGCCCCAGCATTTT
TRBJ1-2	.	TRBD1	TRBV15	CATSRDTGEGYGYTF	TGTGCCACCAGCAGAGATACAGGGGAAGGCTATGGCTACACCTTC
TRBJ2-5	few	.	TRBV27	CASLSWRETQYF	TGTGCCAGCCTCAGCTGGCGGGAGACCCAGTACTTC
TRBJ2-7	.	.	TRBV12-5	CASGLNREGSYEQYF	TGTGCTAGTGGTTTGAACAGGGAGGGGTCCTACGAGCAGTACTTC
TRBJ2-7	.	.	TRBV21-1	CASSKGLQYF	TGTGCCAGCAGCAAGGGACTACAGTACTTC
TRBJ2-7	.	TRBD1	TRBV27	CASRPQGAHSYEQYF	TGTGCCAGCAGACCCCAGGGGGCTCATTCGTACGAGCAGTACTTC
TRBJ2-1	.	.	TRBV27	CASSLAILNNEQFF	TGTGCCAGCAGTTTAGCGATTCTTAACAATGAGCAGTTCTTC
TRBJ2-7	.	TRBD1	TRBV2	CASLARDRVHEQYF	TGTGCCAGTCTCGCCCGGGACAGGGTCCACGAGCAGTACTTC
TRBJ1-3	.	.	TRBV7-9	CASSYPGSGNTIYF	TGTGCCAGCAGCTACCCCGGGTCCGGAAACACCATATATTTT
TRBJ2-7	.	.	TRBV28	CASSLPGSYEQYF	TGTGCCAGCAGTTTACCGGGAAGCTACGAGCAGTACTTC
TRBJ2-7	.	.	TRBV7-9	CASSLTDSRWSSYEQYF	TGTGCCAGCAGCTTAACGGACAGTCGTTGGAGCTCCTACGAGCAGTACTTC
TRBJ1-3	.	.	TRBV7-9	CASSLSGTIYF	TGTGCCAGCAGCTTGAGCGGCACCATATATTTT
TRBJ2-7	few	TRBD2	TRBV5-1	CASSLGSSGSYYEQYF	TGCGCCAGCAGCTTGGGCTCTAGCGGGAGTTACTACGAGCAGTACTTC
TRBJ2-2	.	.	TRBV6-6	CASRTIDTGELFF	TGTGCCAGCAGAACGATAGACACCGGGGAGCTGTTTTTT
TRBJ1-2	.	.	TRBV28	CASSPGPYGYTF	TGTGCCAGCAGCCCGGGTCCCTATGGCTACACCTTC
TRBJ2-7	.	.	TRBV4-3	CASSQDFGDSLPAGTRRYEQYF	TGCGCCAGCAGCCAAGATTTCGGAGATTCGTTACCCGCCGGGACACGGCGTTACGAGCAGTACTTC
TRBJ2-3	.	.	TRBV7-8	CASSSRGQGWDTQYF	TGTGCCAGCAGCTCGCGCGGACAAGGTTGGGATACGCAGTATTTT
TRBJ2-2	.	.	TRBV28	CASQGSNLGGSGELFF	TGTGCCAGTCAGGGGAGTAACCTCGGGGGGTCCGGGGAGCTGTTTTTT
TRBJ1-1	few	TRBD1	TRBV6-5	CASSYIGTGEAFF	TGTGCCAGCAGTTACATCGGGACAGGTGAAGCTTTCTTT
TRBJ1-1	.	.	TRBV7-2	CASSSRRGNTEAFF	TGTGCCAGCAGCTCCCGACGGGGGAACACTGAAGCTTTCTTT
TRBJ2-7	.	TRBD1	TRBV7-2	CASSPRQGAPYEQYF	TGTGCCAGCAGCCCTCGACAGGGGGCCCCCTACGAGCAGTACTTC
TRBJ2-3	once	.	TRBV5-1	CASFSTPSTDTQYF	TGCGCCAGCTTCTCTACCCCGAGCACAGATACGCAGTATTTT
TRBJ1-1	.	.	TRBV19	CASSFREGTEAFF	TGTGCCAGTAGTTTCAGGGAAGGCACTGAAGCTTTCTTT
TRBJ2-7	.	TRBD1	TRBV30	CAWSPGGTGGFYEQYF	TGTGCCTGGAGTCCAGGGGGGACAGGGGGCTTCTACGAGCAGTACTTC
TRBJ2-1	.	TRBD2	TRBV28	CASSPTSGSRYNEQFF	TGTGCCAGCAGTCCTACTAGCGGGAGTCGGTACAATGAGCAGTTCTTC
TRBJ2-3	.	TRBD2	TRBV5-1	CASSPQIAGGTDTQYF	TGCGCCAGCAGCCCCCAAATAGCGGGAGGGACAGATACGCAGTATTTT
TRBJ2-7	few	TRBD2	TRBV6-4	CASSVTSGSTYEQYF	TGTGCCAGCAGTGTCACTAGCGGGAGTACCTACGAGCAGTACTTC
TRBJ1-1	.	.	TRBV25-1	CASSDWTTEAFF	TGTGCCAGCAGTGATTGGACTACGGAAGCTTTCTTT
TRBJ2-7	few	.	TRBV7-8	CASSLGRAGAYEQYF	TGTGCCAGCAGCTTAGGGCGGGCAGGGGCCTACGAGCAGTACTTC
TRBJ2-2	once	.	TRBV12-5	CASRGENTGELFF	TGTGCTTCCCGGGGAGAGAACACCGGGGAGCTGTTTTTT
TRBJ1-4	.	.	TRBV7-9	CASSEGGLEAEKLFF	TGTGCCAGCAGCGAAGGCGGGCTAGAGGCTGAAAAACTGTTTTTT
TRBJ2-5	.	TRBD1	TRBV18	CASSPRDRGRETQYF	TGTGCCAGCTCACCCCGGGACAGGGGGCGGGAGACCCAGTACTTC
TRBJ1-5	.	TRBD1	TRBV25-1	CASSEGGQGVQPQHF	TGTGCCAGCAGTGAGGGGGGACAGGGAGTTCAGCCCCAGCATTTT
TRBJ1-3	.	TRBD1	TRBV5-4	CASSLGTGVSSGNTIYF	TGTGCCAGCAGCTTAGGGACAGGGGTTTCTTCTGGAAACACCATATATTTT
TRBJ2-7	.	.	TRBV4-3	CASSQGTGWDYEQYF	TGCGCCAGCAGCCAAGGGACGGGATGGGACTACGAGCAGTACTTC
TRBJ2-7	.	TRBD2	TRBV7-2	CASSLGFLAGVLGEQYF	TGTGCCAGCAGCTTAGGATTTCTAGCGGGAGTCCTCGGGGAGCAGTACTTC
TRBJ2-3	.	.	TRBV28	CAVDWRGEGTDTQYF	TGTGCCGTTGACTGGCGGGGAGAGGGAACAGATACGCAGTATTTT